The next 21 T cell receptor beta chains were all read from a single sample in a study of early T cells in non-severe SARS-CoV-2 infection. Each CDR3 protein is one row after TCRdb ran MiXCR on the 5' RACE reads. The sample holds around 80,000 distinct CDR3 sequences, about an eighth seen once. The sample was whole blood. The origin of the receptors is an adult who was a healthcare worker with PCR-confirmed SARS-CoV-2 infection or an uninfected control (not recorded which).

This clonotype was seen once. The chain recombines TRBV18 with TRBJ2-7; D is unclear. Looked up from germline, CDR1 is KGHSH and CDR2 is LQKENI. Trimming removed 3 bases from V and 2 bases from J, with 11 bases in between. This CDR3 region has 14 residues. The CDR3 is CASSPGPSPYEQYF. In nucleotides, the CDR3 is TGTGCCAGCTCACCTGGCCCCAGCCCCTACGAGCAGTACTTC.

This clonotype was detected only a few times. The chain links TRBV29-1 to TRBJ1-1; no definite D call. CDR1 is SQVTM and CDR2 is ANQGSEA in the germline V gene. V dropped 3 bases and J dropped 1 base, with 6 bases sitting between them. CDR3 length: 12 amino acids. The CDR3 is CSVDWGNTEAFF. CDR3 DNA: TGCAGCGTTGACTGGGGGAACACTGAAGCTTTCTTT.

The chain recombines TRBV18 with TRBJ2-1; 16 bases line up with TRBD2. J lost 6 bases, V lost 4 bases, and 9 bases had no gene match. This CDR3 comprises 18 residues. Per germline, CDR1 KGHSH and CDR2 LQKENI. The CDR3 region is CASSLPGTSGRALNEQFF. The CDR3 DNA follows: TGTGCCAGCTCACTCCCCGGGACTAGCGGGAGGGCCCTCAATGAGCAGTTCTTC.

This clonotype was detected only a few times. The chain is built from TRBV5-1 and TRBJ2-2, with TRBD1 as a possible D gene (5 bases). V lost 2 bases and J lost 2, with 10 bases in between. CDR1 is SGHRS and CDR2 is YFSETQ in the germline V gene. The CDR3 spans 15 residues. CDR3 residues: CASSFGAVNTGELFF. CDR3 sequence (DNA): TGCGCCAGCAGCTTTGGGGCGGTAAACACCGGGGAGCTGTTTTTT.

This clonotype was seen many times. V and J are TRBV20-1 and TRBJ1-1; D is unresolved. The germline gives CDR1 DFQATT, CDR2 SNEGSKA (reference sequence). This CDR3 is 11 amino acids long. V was shortened by 7 bases and J by 0 bases, with 6 bases between the two germline ends. CDR3 loop: CSVQLNTEAFF. The CDR3, as DNA: TGCAGTGTTCAGCTGAACACTGAAGCTTTCTTT.

At least ten counts were recorded for this clonotype. The rearrangement uses TRBV6-8 and TRBJ1-4; D not resolved. V was trimmed by 6 bases and J by 0 bases, leaving 8 bases between them. Germline V gene data show CDR1 as MNHGY and CDR2 as SAAAGT. There are 14 residues in the CDR3. CDR3 DNA sequence: TGTGCCAGCAGGCACCTTGCAACTAATGAAAAACTGTTTTTT. Residues: CASRHLATNEKLFF.

This clonotype was seen repeatedly, ten times or more. The genes are TRBV29-1 and TRBJ2-4; D is possibly TRBD2 (6 bases). V was trimmed by 3 bases and J by 14 bases, leaving 14 bases between them. The germline gives CDR1 SQVTM, CDR2 ANQGSEA. The CDR3 extends over 11 amino acids. The CDR3: CSVELEGSKYF. The CDR3 region has the DNA TGCAGCGTTGAGCTGGAGGGTTCGAAGTACTTC.

This clonotype showed up many times. In nucleotides, the CDR3 is TGTGCCAGCAGTGAAGCGCTAGCGGGAGCAGATACGCAGTATTTT. Encoded protein: CASSEALAGADTQYF. This chain uses TRBV6-1 with TRBJ2-3, with 10 bases aligning to TRBD2. V was clipped by 0 bases and J by 4 bases; unmatched bases: 1. The germline V gene has CDR1 MNHNS and CDR2 SASEGT. The CDR3 loop spans 15 amino acids.

In this sample, this clonotype turned up many times. CDR3 sequence reads: CASSYGGQGADVNGYTF. The CDR3, as DNA: TGTGCCAGCAGTTACGGGGGACAGGGGGCCGACGTCAATGGCTACACCTTC. V gene TRBV6-5 combines with J gene TRBJ1-2, with 12 bases lining up with TRBD1. The CDR3 length is 17 residues. Losses at the gene ends were 2 bases for V and 6 bases for J; bases not matched to a gene: 10. The germline CDR1 and CDR2 sequences are MNHEY and SVGAGI.

This clonotype was recorded many times. The rearrangement links TRBV15 to TRBJ2-7, with TRBD2 as a possible D gene (5 bases). V lost 5 bases and J lost 4, with 15 bases in between. Germline V gives CDR1 LNHNV, CDR2 YYDKDF (reference sequence). CDR3 length: 14 amino acids. The CDR3 reads CATSLTKIPYEQYF. CDR3 sequence (DNA): TGTGCCACCAGCCTGACTAAGATACCGTACGAGCAGTACTTC.

This clonotype was seen only a few times. The chain combines TRBV28 with TRBJ2-2; a possible D gene is TRBD1 (6 bases). The CDR3 extends over 14 amino acids. CDR1 and CDR2 (germline): MDHEN, SYDVKM. V lost 5 bases to trimming and J lost 9 bases, with 16 bases between them. CDR3 sequence: CASSEGDLYRELFF. The CDR3 DNA follows: TGTGCCAGCAGTGAGGGGGATCTTTACCGGGAGCTGTTTTTT.

This clonotype appeared many times. V is TRBV15 and J is TRBJ2-5; D ambiguous. This CDR3 is built from 16 residues. The V end lost 3 bases, the J end lost 5 bases, and 19 bases lay between the germline ends. Germline values: CDR1 LNHNV, CDR2 YYDKDF (reference sequence). The CDR3 spells CATSSYTPLGQETQYF. CDR3 coding DNA: TGTGCCACCAGCAGCTATACCCCGCTAGGTCAGGAGACCCAGTACTTC.

V gene TRBV3-1 combines with J gene TRBJ2-5; D is unclear. The CDR3 has 14 amino acids. V was shortened by 4 bases and J by 1 base, with 10 bases between the two germline ends. From germline, CDR1 is LGHDT and CDR2 YNNKEL (reference sequence). CDR3 nucleotide sequence: TGTGCCAGCAGCCCCCCGGGCCCCCAAGAGACCCAGTACTTC. The encoded protein is CASSPPGPQETQYF.

The chain is built from TRBV5-4 and TRBJ2-2; no firm D call. The CDR3 extends over 15 amino acids. V was clipped by 9 bases and J by 4 bases, with 19 bases between them. The germline gives CDR1 SGHNT, CDR2 YYREEE (reference sequence). The CDR3 loop reads CAIKSYETATGELFF. The CDR3 region has the DNA TGTGCCATCAAATCTTACGAGACGGCCACCGGGGAGCTGTTTTTT.

There are many counts of this clonotype. J is TRBJ2-1 and V is TRBV18; D unresolved. This CDR3 contains 13 residues. Looked up from germline, CDR1 is KGHSH and CDR2 is LQKENI. With 3 bases removed from V and 7 bases from J, the gap between germline ends came to 10 bases. The chain's CDR3 is CASSPRSLNEQFF. CDR3 DNA sequence: TGTGCCAGCTCACCCCGGAGCCTTAATGAGCAGTTCTTC.

This clonotype was picked up a small number of times. Without the conserved terminal phenylalanine or tryptophan, this CDR3 likely stems from a read error. The DNA is left out, because the CDR3 cannot be placed on it with certainty; the CDR3 is given as TCRdb lists it. The rearrangement links TRBV11-3 to TRBJ2-3; the table gives TRBD2 as D, unverified against the DNA. The CDR3 adds up to 13 amino acids, both ends counted. The germline V gene has CDR1 SGHNT and CDR2 YENEEA. The CDR3 here is CASSQGTSGPAYP.

The genes are TRBV5-4 and TRBJ2-4; D gene ambiguous. This CDR3 has 14 amino acids. V lost 2 bases and J lost 0, with 6 bases in between. In germline, CDR1 is SGHNT, CDR2 YYREEE (reference sequence). CDR3 nucleotides: TGTGCCAGCAGCTTTCAAGTAGCCAAAAACATTCAGTACTTC. Encoded protein: CASSFQVAKNIQYF.

The sample holds many counts of this clonotype. V gene TRBV4-2 combines with J gene TRBJ2-3; possible D gene TRBD2, 5 bases. The CDR3 is made up of 17 amino acids. Germline CDR1 is LGHNA and CDR2 is YNFKEQ. Trimming cost V 0 bases and J 4 bases, with 17 bases left between them. The CDR3 DNA reads TGTGCCAGCAGCCAAGACGGGTGGAGTGGGAGTGCAGATACGCAGTATTTT. Amino acid sequence: CASSQDGWSGSADTQYF.

The chain joins TRBV6-2 or TRBV6-3 to TRBJ2-1, with TRBD1 matching over 9 bases. V was pared by 7 bases and J by 8 bases, with 12 bases of the junction left unmatched. The germline V gene has CDR1 MNHEY and CDR2 SVGEGT. The CDR3 has 15 amino acids. This CDR3 reads CASISGTGSRDEQFF. For the CDR3, the DNA is TGTGCCAGCATCTCCGGGACAGGGAGTCGCGATGAGCAGTTCTTC.

The CDR3 reads CSASLGVAGGNEQFF. In nucleotides, the CDR3 is TGCAGTGCTAGTCTTGGAGTAGCGGGCGGCAATGAGCAGTTCTTC. V and J are TRBV20-1 and TRBJ2-1; 7 bases fit TRBD2. Germline V CDR1 and CDR2: DFQATT, SNEGSKA (reference sequence). The CDR3 sequence is 15 residues long. V gave up 3 bases and J gave up 6 bases; unmatched junction bases: 11.

This clonotype has only a few counts. The V gene is TRBV7-9, the J gene TRBJ2-2, with unresolved D. The ends were cut back, 5 bases at V and 1 base at J, with 8 bases in the middle. Per germline, CDR1 SEHNR and CDR2 FQNEAQ (reference sequence). The CDR3 is 14 amino acids. The CDR3 nucleotides are TGTGCCAGCAGCCCTAGTCGGAACACCGGGGAGCTGTTTTTT. Translated: CASSPSRNTGELFF.